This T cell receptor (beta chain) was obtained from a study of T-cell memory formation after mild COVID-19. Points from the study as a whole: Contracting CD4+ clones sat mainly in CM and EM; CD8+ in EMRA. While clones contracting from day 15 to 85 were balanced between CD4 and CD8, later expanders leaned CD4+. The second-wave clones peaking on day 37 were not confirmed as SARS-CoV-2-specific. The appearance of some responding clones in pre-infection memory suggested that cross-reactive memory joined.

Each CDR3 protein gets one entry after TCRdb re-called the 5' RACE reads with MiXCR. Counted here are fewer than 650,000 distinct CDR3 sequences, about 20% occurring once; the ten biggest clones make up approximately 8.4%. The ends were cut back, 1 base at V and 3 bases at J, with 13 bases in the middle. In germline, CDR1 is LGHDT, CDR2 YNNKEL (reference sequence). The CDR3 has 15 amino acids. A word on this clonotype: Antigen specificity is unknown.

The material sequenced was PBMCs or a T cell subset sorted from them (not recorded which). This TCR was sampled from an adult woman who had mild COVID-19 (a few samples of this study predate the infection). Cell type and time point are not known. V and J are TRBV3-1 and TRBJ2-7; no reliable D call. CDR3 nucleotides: TGTGCCAGCAGCCAAGCATATGGGGTGGACTACGAGCAGTACTTC. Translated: CASSQAYGVDYEQYF.